Below, one TCR beta chain is given with its context. Its antigen is unidentified. The CDR3 has 14 residues. Germline lookup yields CDR1 SGHKS and CDR2 YYEKEE (reference sequence). Trimming took off 1 base at V and 0 bases at J, with 4 bases between the two ends. Sequenced by immunoSEQ multiplex PCR; TCRdb stores in-frame clones only, minus some. The sample yields some 120,000 clones, about 89% seen once. This entry belongs to a study of T cell responses to AZD1222 COVID-19 vaccine. Study-level results: Nearly half of spike-specific TCRs reportedly target unmutated variant regions. Compared with day 0, the breadth and depth of the Spike-specific TCR repertoire rose significantly after two doses of AZD1222. The donor cohort was predominantly white British with a female majority, and clonal diversity may have been underestimated.

The sample here was peripheral blood, taken on day 0 of AZD1222 vaccination. The V call is TRBV5-5, the J call TRBJ1-4; D gene unclear. The TCR sequence derives from an adult in good health. The DNA of the CDR3 is TGTGCCAGCAGCTTGCTAGCAACTAATGAAAAACTGTTTTTT. Translation: CASSLLATNEKLFF.